These 14 T cell receptor beta chains were all obtained from the same sample, sequenced in a study of cytomegalovirus exposure and HLA in healthy donors (dated by TCRdb to 2015 to 2018). The receptor library was made with the immunoSEQ multiplex PCR assay. For the multiplex PCR, a mixture combining 60 forward primers for TCR Vbeta segments and 13 reverse primers for TCR Jbeta segments was used. As stored in TCRdb, this immuneACCESS dataset retains in-frame rearrangements with V and J assigned. A fraction of the clones does not appear; measured against another copy, unresolved V genes explain less than half of the discrepancy, and the remainder lacks a known reason. Across this sample there are about 110,000 clones, with approximately 84% seen only once. The top ten clones comprise about 5% of the sample. The sequenced material came from PBMCs. Receptors originate from a male donor in good health and CMV-seronegative.

The chain is built from TRBV25-1 and TRBJ2-1; 7 nucleotides line up with TRBD2. With V trimmed by 1 base and J by 5 bases, 8 bases remained unmatched. Germline CDR1 is MGHDK and CDR2 is SYGVNS. CDR3 length equals 16 residues. For the CDR3, the DNA is TGTGCCAGCAGTGAATTCGGGGGAGGGCCCCACAATGAGCAGTTCTTC. Amino acids: CASSEFGGGPHNEQFF.

This chain connects TRBV27 to TRBJ2-1; D unresolved. Germline V gene sequence: CDR1 MNHEY, CDR2 SMNVEV (reference sequence). This CDR3 is built from 12 residues. Trimming pared 3 bases from V and 6 bases from J, leaving 6 bases between. In nucleotides, the CDR3 is TGTGCCAGCAGTTTCCCGGGCAATGAGCAGTTCTTC. Its protein product is CASSFPGNEQFF.

V and J are TRBV15 and TRBJ2-3; 7 bases map to TRBD2. This CDR3 contains 17 residues. CDR1 and CDR2 (germline): LNHNV, YYDKDF (reference sequence). V trimming: 0 bases; J trimming: 2 bases; junction bases outside the gene matches: 8. CDR3 amino acids: CATSRDRRLADTDTQYF. In DNA form, the CDR3 reads TGTGCCACCAGCAGAGATCGGCGGCTAGCGGACACAGATACGCAGTATTTT.

This sequence joins TRBV19 and TRBJ2-5, with D unclear. Germline V gives CDR1 LNHDA, CDR2 SQIVND (reference sequence). The V and J ends lost 4 bases and 0 bases respectively, with 3 bases between them. CDR3 length: 12 residues. CDR3 in amino acids: CASSTNQETQYF. The CDR3 DNA follows: TGTGCCAGTAGTACAAACCAAGAGACCCAGTACTTC.

The count of this clone is one. The CDR3 spells CASSERGTQYF. CDR3 DNA: TGTGCCAGCAGTGAGCGTGGTACGCAGTATTTT. The chain couples TRBV25-1 to TRBJ2-3; D gene ambiguous. V lost 3 bases and J 8 bases, leaving 6 bases between the germline ends. The germline V gene encodes CDR1 MGHDK and CDR2 SYGVNS. The CDR3 loop spans 11 amino acids.

This chain connects TRBV5-6 to TRBJ1-2; possible D gene TRBD1, 6 bases. The CDR3 contains 14 residues. From germline, CDR1 is SGHDT and CDR2 YYEEEE. Between the trimmed V and J ends, which lost 2 bases and 4 bases, there was a span of 12 bases. CDR3 in amino acids: CASSFDRGGYGYTF. The CDR3 nucleotides read TGTGCCAGCAGCTTCGACAGAGGGGGCTATGGCTACACCTTC.

This sequence joins TRBV19 and TRBJ2-7, with D maybe TRBD1 (6 bases). CDR3 length: 15 amino acids. Trimming stripped 3 bases from V and 2 bases from J, with 14 bases between. Looked up from germline, CDR1 is LNHDA and CDR2 is SQIVND (reference sequence). CDR3 sequence: CASSITGTFPYEQYF. As DNA, the CDR3 is TGTGCCAGTAGTATCACCGGGACATTCCCCTACGAGCAGTACTTC.

CDR3 amino acids: CASRLASSTDTQYF. The CDR3 DNA is TGCGCCAGCAGGCTAGCGTCTAGCACAGATACGCAGTATTTT. The rearrangement joins TRBV5-1 to TRBJ2-3; the D gene is possibly TRBD2 (6 bases). V lost 5 bases and J 0 bases, leaving 10 bases between the germline ends. Per germline, CDR1 SGHRS and CDR2 YFSETQ. The CDR3 is 14 amino acids.

In this sample, this clone turned up once. J is TRBJ1-1 and V is TRBV6-5, with D hard to call. The germline V gene has CDR1 MNHEY and CDR2 SVGAGI. Trimming removed 5 bases at V and 1 base at J, with 11 bases between. The CDR3 runs to 14 residues. The CDR3 region has the DNA TGTGCCAGCAGTCCCAGGACTAGGAACACTGAAGCTTTCTTT. This gives the protein CASSPRTRNTEAFF.

V is TRBV4-2 and J is TRBJ2-7; D remains ambiguous. CDR1 is LGHNA and CDR2 is YNFKEQ in the germline V gene. This CDR3 has 13 residues. Trimming took 0 bases from V and 1 from J, leaving 4 bases between them. The CDR3 nucleotides are TGTGCCAGCAGCCAAGAACTGTCCTACGAGCAGTACTTC. Residues: CASSQELSYEQYF.

The rearrangement uses TRBV27 and TRBJ1-1, with 9 bases fitting TRBD1. The CDR3 covers 17 residues. Germline V gene data show CDR1 as MNHEY and CDR2 as SMNVEV (reference sequence). J gave up 0 bases and V 5 bases, and 10 bases lay outside the gene matches. CDR3 protein: CASSKGTGTLMNTEAFF. The CDR3 DNA sequence: TGTGCCAGCAGTAAAGGGACAGGGACCCTCATGAACACTGAAGCTTTCTTT.

The rearrangement uses TRBV5-1 and TRBJ1-1; D is possibly TRBD1 (6 bases). Germline V gives CDR1 SGHRS, CDR2 YFSETQ. The V end was cut by 8 bases, the J end by 1 base, with 12 bases between. This CDR3 has 13 amino acids. The CDR3 loop reads CASQGRANTEAFF. The CDR3 coding sequence is TGCGCCAGTCAGGGGCGGGCGAACACTGAAGCTTTCTTT.

The chain combines TRBV6-4 with TRBJ1-1; D is perhaps TRBD1 (6 bases). The CDR3 has 13 residues. Germline V CDR1 and CDR2: MRHNA, SNTAGT. The V end was cut by 5 bases, the J end by 4 bases, with 11 bases between. CDR3 DNA sequence: TGTGCCAGCAGTCGTACAGGGCTCACTGAAGCTTTCTTT. It specifies CASSRTGLTEAFF.

This chain's CDR3 is CASRPRGSEKLFF. The CDR3 region has the DNA TGTGCCAGTAGACCCAGGGGCAGTGAAAAACTGTTTTTT. The gene calls are TRBV19 and TRBJ1-4, with a tentative D call TRBD1 (6 bases). The CDR3 totals 13 residues. V was cut by 6 bases and J by 7 bases, with 12 bases left in between. Germline assignment: CDR1 LNHDA and CDR2 SQIVND (reference sequence).